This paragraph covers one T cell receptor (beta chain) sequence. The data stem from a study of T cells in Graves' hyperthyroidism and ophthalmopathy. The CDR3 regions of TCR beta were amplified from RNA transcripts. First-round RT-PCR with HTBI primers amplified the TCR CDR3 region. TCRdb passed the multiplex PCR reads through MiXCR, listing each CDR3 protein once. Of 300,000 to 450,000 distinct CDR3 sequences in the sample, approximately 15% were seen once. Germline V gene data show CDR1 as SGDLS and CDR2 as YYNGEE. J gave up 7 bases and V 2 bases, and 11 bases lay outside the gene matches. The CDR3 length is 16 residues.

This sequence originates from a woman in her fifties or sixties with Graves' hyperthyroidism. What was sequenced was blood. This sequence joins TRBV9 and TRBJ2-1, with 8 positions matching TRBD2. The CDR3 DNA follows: TGTGCCAGCAGCGTCCAGCGGGAGTCGGCAGGGAATGAGCAGTTCTTC. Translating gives CASSVQRESAGNEQFF.